The clone carrying this TCR beta chain was found a few times. The target antigen is unknown. Researchers made TCR cDNA using 5'RACE template switching, and this step added a universal primer site and UMIs. MiXCR, run by TCRdb on the 5' RACE reads, gives a single entry per CDR3 protein. This table holds around 530,000 distinct CDR3 sequences, roughly 17% found once. This entry belongs to a study of T cells after yellow fever vaccination. Overall study findings and caveats: Post-booster reappearance was seen for most primary-vaccination clones (roughly 96% CD4, around 90% CD8).

The CDR3 is made up of 14 amino acids. Germline values: CDR1 SEHNR, CDR2 FQNEAQ (reference sequence). The V end was cut by 3 bases, the J end by 5 bases, with 11 bases between. Here the sequenced sample was PBMCs, taken 5 to 6 days after the first yellow fever vaccination. This TCR was sampled from a man younger than 35 who received the YFV17D yellow fever vaccine. J is TRBJ2-1 and V is TRBV7-9; perhaps TRBD2 as D (6 bases). The CDR3 region has the DNA TGTGCCAGCAGCTTGCGGGGAACAGACAATGAGCAGTTCTTC. Amino acids: CASSLRGTDNEQFF.